These T cell receptor beta chains were read from a single sample in a study of CD8 T cells in ankylosing spondylitis. TCRdb fed the 5' RACE reads into MiXCR, producing one record per CDR3 protein. The sample gives a few hundred thousand distinct CDR3 sequences, roughly 8% of which show up once; about 14% is in the top ten. Sequenced material: blood, either unsorted or a sorted T cell fraction (not recorded which). These receptor sequences come from a male donor with ankylosing spondylitis. Both conserved end residues are part of each CDR3. Each record gives: CDR3 length, V gene, D gene, J gene, clone size, CDR3 protein, CDR3 DNA. A D gene is named only where the DNA matches it firmly. Expanded clones are given a class, and other clones once, few, many or no size at all.

19	TRBV15	TRBD1	TRBJ1-4	.	CATSRDRGQGTTTNEKLFF	TGTGCCACCAGCAGAGATCGAGGACAGGGGACAACAACTAATGAAAAACTGTTTTTT
15	TRBV7-3	.	TRBJ1-3	few	CASSPDRRSGNTIYF	TGTGCCAGCAGCCCCGACAGGAGAAGTGGAAACACCATATATTTT
13	TRBV6-5	.	TRBJ1-1	.	CASSYSDNTEAFF	TGTGCCAGCAGTTACTCCGATAACACTGAAGCTTTCTTT
13	TRBV11-2	TRBD1	TRBJ1-5	.	CASSLDRAQPQHF	TGTGCCAGCAGCTTGGACAGGGCTCAGCCCCAGCATTTT
15	TRBV29-1	TRBD2	TRBJ2-1	many	CSVLRLAGGPHEQFF	TGCAGCGTACTGAGACTAGCGGGAGGGCCACATGAGCAGTTCTTC
16	TRBV6-2/TRBV6-3	.	TRBJ2-7	.	CASSYSNGASRGEQYF	TGTGCCAGCAGTTACTCGAACGGGGCTTCTAGAGGCGAGCAGTACTTC
12	TRBV7-9	.	TRBJ2-5	many	CASSSVGTAGNF	TGTGCCAGCAGCTCGGTAGGGACAGCGGGAAACTTC
13	TRBV9	TRBD2	TRBJ2-1	few	CASSVGAGVQQFF	TGTGCCAGCAGCGTAGGTGCGGGGGTGCAGCAGTTCTTC
13	TRBV7-9	.	TRBJ2-5	.	CASSLGGFETQYF	TGTGCCAGCAGCTTAGGGGGGTTTGAGACCCAGTACTTC
16	TRBV5-1	TRBD2	TRBJ2-3	many	CASSSGLAGSTDTQYF	TGCGCCAGCAGCTCCGGACTAGCGGGGAGCACAGATACGCAGTATTTT
13	TRBV29-1	TRBD2	TRBJ2-1	many	CSVVTSGSLVPFF	TGCAGCGTTGTAACTAGCGGGAGTTTGGTCCCGTTCTTC
12	TRBV20-1	.	TRBJ2-7	few	CSARPQQDEQYF	TGCAGTGCCCGGCCCCAACAAGACGAGCAGTACTTC
19	TRBV4-1	TRBD2	TRBJ2-7	many	CASSQDGPRLAGRSGEQYF	TGCGCCAGCAGCCAAGATGGTCCCCGACTAGCGGGACGATCGGGCGAGCAGTACTTC
14	TRBV20-1	TRBD2	TRBJ2-3	few	CSASAGGGTDTQYF	TGCAGTGCATCAGCGGGAGGGGGGACAGATACGCAGTATTTT
12	TRBV7-2	.	TRBJ2-1	few	CASSLTAGLKFF	TGTGCCAGCAGCTTAACGGCAGGGCTCAAGTTCTTC
14	TRBV5-4	.	TRBJ2-7	.	CASSLGVGVGEQYF	TGTGCCAGCAGCTTGGGTGTTGGGGTTGGAGAGCAGTACTTC
14	TRBV3-1	.	TRBJ2-1	many	CASSQEAYYNEQFF	TGTGCCAGCAGCCAAGAGGCTTACTACAATGAGCAGTTCTTC
16	TRBV7-3	.	TRBJ2-1	few	CASSLKDGSSYNEQFF	TGTGCCAGCAGCCTAAAGGACGGCAGCTCCTACAATGAGCAGTTCTTC
12	TRBV2	.	TRBJ2-1	.	CASRPVSGEQFF	TGTGCCAGCAGGCCAGTCAGCGGCGAGCAGTTCTTC
13	TRBV24-1	.	TRBJ2-3	many	CATSDFVGDTQYF	TGTGCCACCAGTGATTTTGTGGGAGATACGCAGTATTTT
14	TRBV15	.	TRBJ2-7	.	CATSRDFARHEQYF	TGTGCCACCAGCAGAGATTTTGCACGCCACGAGCAGTACTTC
16	TRBV25-1	TRBD1	TRBJ2-5	few	CASSPGGQRVHETQYF	TGTGCCAGCAGTCCTGGGGGACAGCGAGTCCACGAGACCCAGTACTTC